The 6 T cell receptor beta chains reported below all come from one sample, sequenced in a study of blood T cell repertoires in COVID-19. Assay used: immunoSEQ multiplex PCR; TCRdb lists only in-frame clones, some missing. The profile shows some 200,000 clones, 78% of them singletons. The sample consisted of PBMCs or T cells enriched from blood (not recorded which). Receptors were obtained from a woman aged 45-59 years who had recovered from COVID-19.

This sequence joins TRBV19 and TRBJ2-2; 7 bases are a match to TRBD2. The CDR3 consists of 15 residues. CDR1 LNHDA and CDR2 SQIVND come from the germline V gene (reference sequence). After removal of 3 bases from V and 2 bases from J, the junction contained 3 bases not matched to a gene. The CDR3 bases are TGTGCCAGTAGTATTAGCGGGTTTAACACCGGGGAGCTGTTTTTT. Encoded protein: CASSISGFNTGELFF. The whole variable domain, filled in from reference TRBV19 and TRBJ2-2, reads DGGITQSPKYLFRKEGQNVTLSCEQNLNHDAMYWYRQDPGQGLRLIYYSQIVNDFQKGDIAEGYSVSREKKESFPLTVTSAQKNPTAFYLCASSISGFNTGELFFGEGSRLTVL.

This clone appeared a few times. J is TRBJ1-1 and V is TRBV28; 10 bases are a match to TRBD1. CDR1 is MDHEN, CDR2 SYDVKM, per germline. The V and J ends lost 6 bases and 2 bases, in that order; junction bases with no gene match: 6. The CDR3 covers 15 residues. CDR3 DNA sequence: TGTGCCAGCAGAAAGGGACAGGGGTCAAACACTGAAGCTTTCTTT. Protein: CASRKGQGSNTEAFF. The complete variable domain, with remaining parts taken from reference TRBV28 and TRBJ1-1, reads DVKVTQSSRYLVKRTGEKVFLECVQDMDHENMFWYRQDPGLGLRLIYFSYDVKMKEKGDIPEGYSVSREKKERFSLILESASTNQTSMYLCASRKGQGSNTEAFFGQGTRLTVV.

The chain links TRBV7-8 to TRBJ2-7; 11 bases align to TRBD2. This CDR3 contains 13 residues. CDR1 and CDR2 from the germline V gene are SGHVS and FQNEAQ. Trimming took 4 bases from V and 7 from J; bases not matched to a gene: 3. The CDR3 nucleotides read TGTGCCAGCAGCTCTAGCGGGGGGCGGGAGCAGTACTTC. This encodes CASSSSGGREQYF.

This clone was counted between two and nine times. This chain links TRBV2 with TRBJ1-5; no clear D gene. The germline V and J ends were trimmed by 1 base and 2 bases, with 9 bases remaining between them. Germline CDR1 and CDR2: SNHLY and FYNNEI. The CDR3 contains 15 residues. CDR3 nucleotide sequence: TGTGCCAGCAGTGAAGGTGGTTCGGGCAATCAGCCCCAGCATTTT. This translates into CASSEGGSGNQPQHF.

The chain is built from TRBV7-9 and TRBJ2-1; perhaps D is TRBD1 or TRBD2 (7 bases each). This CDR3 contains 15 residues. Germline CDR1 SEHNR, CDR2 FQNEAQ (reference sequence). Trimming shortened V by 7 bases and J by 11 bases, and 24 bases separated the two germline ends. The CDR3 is CASTGGGPMRTQQFF. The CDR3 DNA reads TGTGCCAGCACAGGGGGGGGCCCCATGCGAACCCAGCAGTTCTTC.

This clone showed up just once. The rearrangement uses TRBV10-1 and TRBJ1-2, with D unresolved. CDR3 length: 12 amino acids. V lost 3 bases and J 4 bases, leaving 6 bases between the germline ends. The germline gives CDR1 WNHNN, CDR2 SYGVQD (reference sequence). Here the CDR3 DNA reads TGCGCCAGCAGTGATGACTCCTATGGCTACACCTTC. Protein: CASSDDSYGYTF.